Presented here are 29 T cell receptor beta chains from one specimen sequenced in a study of cytomegalovirus exposure and HLA in healthy donors. Primers included in the PCR were 60 Vbeta and 13 Jbeta primers. Data came from immunoSEQ multiplex PCR; TCRdb stores just in-frame clones and leaves some out. The sample gives around 140,000 clones, around 80% of which show up once; around 4.4% is in the top ten. Input material: PBMCs. The receptors originated from a man in his forties in good health and CMV-seronegative.

The chain links TRBV5-6 to TRBJ1-1; 9 positions agree with TRBD1. Looked up from germline, CDR1 is SGHDT and CDR2 is YYEEEE. This CDR3 spans 18 amino acids. V shed 5 bases, J shed 0 bases, and the junction held 14 bases outside the gene matches. The CDR3 nucleotides are TGTGCCAGCAGTCCCCTCGTCGGACAGGGGTTCATGAACACTGAAGCTTTCTTT. It translates to CASSPLVGQGFMNTEAFF. The full variable domain, rest sourced from reference TRBV5-6 and TRBJ1-1, is DAGVTQSPTHLIKTRGQQVTLRCSPKSGHDTVSWYQQALGQGPQFIFQYYEEEERQRGNFPDRFSGHQFPNYSSELNVNALLLGDSALYLCASSPLVGQGFMNTEAFFGQGTRLTVV.

This rearrangement joins TRBV30 to TRBJ2-4; 9 bases agree with TRBD1. Germline V gene lookup returns CDR1 GTSNPN and CDR2 SVGIG (reference sequence). The CDR3 totals 13 residues. Losses at the gene ends were 0 bases for V and 7 bases for J; bases not matched to a gene: 1. The CDR3 DNA sequence: TGTGCCTGGAGTGTACAGGGGGCGAACATTCAGTACTTC. Its translation is CAWSVQGANIQYF.

The chain recombines TRBV10-1 with TRBJ2-1; 15 bases are shared with TRBD2. CDR1 WNHNN and CDR2 SYGVQD come from the germline V gene (reference sequence). This CDR3 has 16 residues. V lost 2 bases and J lost 12; bases outside the gene matches: 8. The CDR3 sequence is CASSEGLAGGLAGQFF. In nucleotides, the CDR3 is TGCGCCAGCAGTGAGGGACTAGCGGGGGGGCTGGCGGGGCAGTTCTTC.

There are a few counts of this clone. The V call is TRBV5-1, the J call TRBJ2-5, with D possibly being TRBD1 (6 bases). CDR1 is SGHRS, CDR2 YFSETQ, per germline. V gave up 4 bases and J gave up 7 bases, with 20 bases separating them. The CDR3 is 15 amino acids. In DNA, the CDR3 is TGCGCCAGCAGCCCAATGGACAGAGACAGAGCGACCCAGTACTTC. Its translation: CASSPMDRDRATQYF.

This rearrangement joins TRBV6-5 to TRBJ2-1; TRBD1 might be the D (6 bases). Trimming pared 6 bases from V and 0 bases from J, leaving 12 bases between. The germline gives CDR1 MNHEY, CDR2 SVGAGI. This CDR3 spans 15 amino acids. The CDR3 DNA sequence: TGTGCCAGCAGCCCCGACAGGAGCTCCTACAATGAGCAGTTCTTC. Protein product: CASSPDRSSYNEQFF.

In this sample, this clone turned up once. V and J are TRBV14 and TRBJ2-7; the match to TRBD2 covers 7 bases. Germline lookup yields CDR1 SGHDN and CDR2 FVKESK. V lost 3 bases, J lost 5 bases, and 16 bases stayed unmatched. The CDR3 sequence is 17 residues long. In DNA form, the CDR3 reads TGTGCCAGCAGCCATGCTGTTAATTGGGAGGGTAAAGACGAGCAGTACTTC. Translating it yields CASSHAVNWEGKDEQYF.

J is TRBJ1-5 and V is TRBV5-1; the D is unclear. This CDR3 comprises 13 residues. V was clipped by 0 bases and J by 4 bases, with 5 bases between them. The germline gives CDR1 SGHRS, CDR2 YFSETQ. The CDR3 here is CASSLAGNQPQHF. CDR3 DNA sequence: TGCGCCAGCAGCTTGGCGGGTAATCAGCCCCAGCATTTT.

The chain employs TRBV7-8 and TRBJ1-1; TRBD1 matches 8 bases. The V and J ends lost 3 bases and 2 bases, in that order; junction bases with no gene match: 5. Germline-derived CDR1 and CDR2 are SGHVS and FQNEAQ. The CDR3 is made up of 15 amino acids. DNA for the CDR3: TGTGCCAGCAGCTTTGTGGGACAGGCAAACACTGAAGCTTTCTTT. Translating gives CASSFVGQANTEAFF.

Only a few counts were recorded for this clone. The chain recombines TRBV7-8 with TRBJ2-7; possible D gene TRBD1, 6 bases. V lost 2 bases to trimming and J lost 0 bases, with 11 bases between them. CDR3 length: 15 amino acids. The V gene's germline CDR1 is SGHVS and CDR2 FQNEAQ. The CDR3, as DNA: TGTGCCAGCAGCTTAACTCGACAGGCCTCCTACGAGCAGTACTTC. This translates into CASSLTRQASYEQYF.

This clone came up a few times. V is TRBV14 and J is TRBJ1-4; D is perhaps TRBD1 (6 bases). Germline CDR1 SGHDN, CDR2 FVKESK. This CDR3 has 14 residues. Trimming pared 1 base from V and 5 bases from J, leaving 8 bases between. CDR3 amino acids: CASSQGQVNEKLFF. In DNA, the CDR3 is TGTGCCAGCAGCCAAGGACAGGTCAATGAAAAACTGTTTTTT.

The chain has TRBV5-1 and TRBJ1-4; unclear D gene. This CDR3 has 15 residues. Deletions cut 1 base from V and 7 bases from J, with 14 bases between. Germline lookup yields CDR1 SGHRS and CDR2 YFSETQ. In DNA form, the CDR3 reads TGCGCCAGCAGCTTGTATCCGTCAGGAGGTGAAAAACTGTTTTTT. Amino acids: CASSLYPSGGEKLFF.

The CDR3 reads CASSIGAGGSSTEAFF. As DNA, the CDR3 is TGTGCCAGTAGTATCGGGGCAGGGGGATCGTCCACTGAAGCTTTCTTT. V is TRBV19 and J is TRBJ1-1, with 7 positions matching TRBD1. This CDR3 is built from 16 residues. The V gene end was trimmed by 3 bases and the J gene end by 4 bases; junction bases not matched to a gene: 11. From germline, CDR1 is LNHDA and CDR2 SQIVND (reference sequence).

As to this clone: A read error may produce the germline difference seen at one junction end. The chain links TRBV5-4 to TRBJ2-1; 9 bases are shared with TRBD1. The V gene's germline CDR1 is SGHNT and CDR2 YYREEE (reference sequence). This CDR3 has 16 amino acids. The CDR3 DNA is TGTGCCAGCAGTTTGGGTGGGGTACAGGGGGCTAATGAGCAGTTCTTC. It codes for CASSLGGVQGANEQFF.

The chain couples TRBV10-1 to TRBJ1-6; TRBD1 agrees at 10 bases. Looked up from germline, CDR1 is WNHNN and CDR2 is SYGVQD (reference sequence). Germline trimming cut 7 bases from V and 9 bases from J; bases unmatched to any gene: 12. This CDR3 is 16 amino acids long. CDR3 sequence: CASIPQGTGVSSPLHF. In nucleotides, the CDR3 is TGCGCCAGCATCCCACAGGGGACAGGGGTAAGTTCACCCCTCCACTTT.

V usage is TRBV7-2 and J usage is TRBJ2-5; TRBD2 aligns across 8 bases. Trimming at V came to 5 bases and at J to 5 bases, leaving 10 bases not matched to a gene. In germline, CDR1 is SGHTA, CDR2 FQGNSA. The CDR3 is 15 amino acids. The CDR3 region has the DNA TGTGCCAGCAGCCCTCAGCGGTCGGGGGGGGAGACCCAGTACTTC. Translated: CASSPQRSGGETQYF. The whole variable domain, remainder taken from reference TRBV7-2 and TRBJ2-5, is GAGVSQSPSNKVTEKGKDVELRCDPISGHTALYWYRQSLGQGLEFLIYFQGNSAPDKSGLPSDRFSAERTGGSVSTLTIQRTQQEDSAVYLCASSPQRSGGETQYFGPGTRLLVL.

The rearrangement joins TRBV28 to TRBJ2-3; 9 positions agree with TRBD2. CDR3 size: 16 residues. Trimming at V came to 6 bases and at J to 4 bases, leaving 11 bases not matched to a gene. Germline-derived CDR1 and CDR2 are MDHEN and SYDVKM. The chain's CDR3 is CASSLQAGGFADTQYF. CDR3 in DNA: TGTGCCAGCAGCCTCCAAGCGGGGGGTTTTGCAGATACGCAGTATTTT.

This chain links TRBV27 with TRBJ1-1; a weak D match, TRBD1 (5 bases). V gave up 6 bases and J gave up 4 bases, with 18 bases separating them. CDR3 length: 15 residues. In germline, CDR1 is MNHEY, CDR2 SMNVEV (reference sequence). This CDR3 is CASRRTQGKVTEAFF. The CDR3 coding sequence is TGTGCCAGCAGACGAACCCAGGGTAAGGTCACTGAAGCTTTCTTT.

The chain is built from TRBV10-1 and TRBJ1-1; D gene unclear. The CDR3 spans 13 residues. In germline, CDR1 is WNHNN, CDR2 SYGVQD (reference sequence). The ends were cut back, 4 bases at V and 6 bases at J, with 12 bases in the middle. In DNA form, the CDR3 reads TGCGCCAGCAGTGCCCGGGGAGGTTCTGAAGCTTTCTTT. It specifies CASSARGGSEAFF.

This clone has only a few counts. This CDR3 is CAISREYSNQPQHF. Written as DNA, the CDR3 is TGTGCCATCAGTAGAGAATATAGCAATCAGCCCCAGCATTTT. This rearrangement joins TRBV10-3 to TRBJ1-5; no firm D call. The CDR3 contains 14 residues. V lost 5 bases, J lost 0 bases, and 8 bases lay in between. From germline, CDR1 is ENHRY and CDR2 SYGVKD.

The chain employs TRBV27 and TRBJ1-5; D is possibly TRBD1 (5 bases). Germline V gene data show CDR1 as MNHEY and CDR2 as SMNVEV (reference sequence). The V end lost 11 bases, the J end lost 6 bases, and 11 bases lay between the germline ends. The CDR3 is 11 residues long. CDR3 sequence reads: CAAGTRQPQHF. In DNA form, the CDR3 reads TGTGCCGCGGGGACGCGTCAGCCCCAGCATTTT.

The chain combines TRBV5-1 with TRBJ1-1, with 8 bases fitting TRBD1. V dropped 1 base and J dropped 1; count of bases not matched to a gene: 9. The CDR3 runs to 17 residues. Germline CDR1 SGHRS, CDR2 YFSETQ. The CDR3 spells CASSLKDRDFWNTEAFF. Here the CDR3 DNA reads TGCGCCAGCAGCTTGAAGGACAGGGACTTTTGGAACACTGAAGCTTTCTTT.

CDR3 amino acids: CASSFGPGIQETQYF. CDR3 in DNA: TGCGCCAGCAGCTTTGGGCCGGGGATCCAAGAGACCCAGTACTTC. V usage is TRBV5-1 and J usage is TRBJ2-5, with a weak D call TRBD2 (5 bases). The CDR3 is made up of 15 amino acids. The ends were cut back, 2 bases at V and 1 base at J, with 12 bases in the middle. Germline V lookup: CDR1 SGHRS, CDR2 YFSETQ.

In its sample, this clone was seen a few times. This chain connects TRBV27 to TRBJ1-6, with 7 bases aligning to TRBD1. This CDR3 has 16 amino acids. V gave up 6 bases and J gave up 7 bases; unmatched junction bases: 12. CDR1 MNHEY and CDR2 SMNVEV come from the germline V gene (reference sequence). The CDR3 DNA reads TGTGCCAGCAGAACCCAACGGACAGGAGACAATTCACCCCTCCACTTT. This encodes CASRTQRTGDNSPLHF.

The chain employs TRBV5-6 and TRBJ1-1; D not resolved. The CDR3 is made up of 14 amino acids. V was pared by 2 bases and J by 0 bases, with 8 bases between. CDR1 SGHDT and CDR2 YYEEEE come from the germline V gene. In nucleotides, the CDR3 is TGTGCCAGCAGCTTTCGACACTTGAACACTGAAGCTTTCTTT. Translated, it gives CASSFRHLNTEAFF.

The chain recombines TRBV18 with TRBJ2-1; D call uncertain. The germline V gene has CDR1 KGHSH and CDR2 LQKENI. V was trimmed by 1 base and J by 4 bases, leaving 11 bases between them. The CDR3 totals 15 residues. The CDR3 nucleotides are TGTGCCAGCTCACCACTGAATACCGGTTACAATGAGCAGTTCTTC. This sequence encodes CASSPLNTGYNEQFF.

This chain joins TRBV7-2 and TRBJ1-2; D is ambiguous. CDR3 length: 14 amino acids. CDR1 SGHTA and CDR2 FQGNSA come from the germline V gene. Trimming took 10 bases from V and 6 from J, leaving 21 bases between them. CDR3 in DNA: TGTGCCACGCTAGGCGGGGTAAAGTATAATGGCTACACCTTC. This codes for CATLGGVKYNGYTF.

There are many counts of this clone. The chain uses TRBV10-1 and TRBJ1-1; D might be TRBD1 (5 bases). Germline CDR1 is WNHNN and CDR2 is SYGVQD (reference sequence). CDR3 length: 16 amino acids. Trimming stripped 1 base from V and 1 base from J, with 13 bases between. Here the CDR3 DNA reads TGCGCCAGCAGTGAGTTTCCCAGGGCGCCGAACACTGAAGCTTTCTTT. It yields the protein CASSEFPRAPNTEAFF.

The genes are TRBV30 and TRBJ1-6, with D perhaps TRBD1 (5 bases). The CDR3 loop spans 14 amino acids. CDR1 and CDR2 from the germline V gene are GTSNPN and SVGIG (reference sequence). Trimming removed 4 bases from V and 9 bases from J, with 16 bases in between. In DNA form, the CDR3 reads TGTGCCTGGAACGCGGGACTTCGAGCTTCACCCCTCCACTTT. This sequence encodes CAWNAGLRASPLHF.

This chain links TRBV12-5 with TRBJ1-1; D perhaps matches TRBD1 (5 bases). CDR3 length: 13 residues. V was cut by 6 bases and J by 4 bases, with 12 bases left in between. Germline V lookup: CDR1 LGHNT, CDR2 FRNRAP. CDR3 nucleotides: TGTGCTAGTGGGATGGGGCATACCACTGAAGCTTTCTTT. Its translation: CASGMGHTTEAFF.